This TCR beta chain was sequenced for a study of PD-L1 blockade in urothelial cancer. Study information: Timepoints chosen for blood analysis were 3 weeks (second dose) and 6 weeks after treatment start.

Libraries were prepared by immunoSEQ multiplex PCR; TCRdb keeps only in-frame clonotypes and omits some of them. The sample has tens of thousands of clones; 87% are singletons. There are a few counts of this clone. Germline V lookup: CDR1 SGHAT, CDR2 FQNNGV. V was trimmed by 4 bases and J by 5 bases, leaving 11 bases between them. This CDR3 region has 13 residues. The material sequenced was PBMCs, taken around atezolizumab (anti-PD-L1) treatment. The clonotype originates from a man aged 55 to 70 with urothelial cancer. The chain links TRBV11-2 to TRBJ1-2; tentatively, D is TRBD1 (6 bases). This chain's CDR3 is CASSSTGQYGYTF. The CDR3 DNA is TGTGCCAGCAGCTCCACAGGGCAGTATGGCTACACCTTC.